This paragraph reports one T cell receptor (beta chain). The source of the sample is a study of blood T cell repertoires in COVID-19. Overall study: Sites in the United States, Italy and Spain provided acute and convalescent COVID-19 samples. PBMCs, B-cell-depleted T cells, or T cells provided the cDNA or gDNA that made up the material.

This CDR3 is built from 13 residues. V dropped 6 bases and J dropped 1 base, with 10 bases sitting between them. Original data processing: Reference gene primers were amplified, and this amplification served to estimate nucleated cell counts. The table came from immunoSEQ multiplex PCR; TCRdb's copy has only in-frame clones and leaves some out. V, J and clone size derive from that table, while D and trimming were established from the DNA sequence. The sample lists under 75,000 clones; about four fifths were seen once. The chain carries TRBV12-3 or TRBV12-4 and TRBJ2-7; D not certain. Sample: peripheral blood. This TCR was recovered from a woman aged 55-70 years with acute or convalescent COVID-19. The CDR3 region is CASSRPASYEQYF. CDR3 DNA: TGTGCCAGCAGCAGGCCGGCTTCCTACGAGCAGTACTTC.